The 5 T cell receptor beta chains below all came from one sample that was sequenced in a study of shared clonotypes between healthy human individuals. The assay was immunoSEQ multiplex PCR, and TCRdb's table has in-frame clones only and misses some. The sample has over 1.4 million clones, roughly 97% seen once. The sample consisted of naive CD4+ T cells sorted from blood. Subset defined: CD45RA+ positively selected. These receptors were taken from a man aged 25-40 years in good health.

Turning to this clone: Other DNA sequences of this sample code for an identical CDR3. The CDR3 bases are TGTGCCAGCAGTTACTCCGGGGCAGGGGGCACTGAAGCTTTCTTT. This encodes CASSYSGAGGTEAFF. This chain links TRBV6-5 with TRBJ1-1, with 7 bases identical to TRBD1. Per the germline V gene, CDR1 is MNHEY and CDR2 is SVGAGI. Trimming removed 0 bases from V and 4 bases from J; junction bases left unmatched: 5. The CDR3 is 15 amino acids.

CDR3 region: CASHPETGRGNIQYF. DNA of the CDR3: TGTGCCAGCCACCCCGAGACAGGGCGGGGGAACATTCAGTACTTC. The chain combines TRBV18 with TRBJ2-4, with D tentatively TRBD1 or TRBD2 (7 bases each). The V end was cut by 8 bases, the J end by 7 bases, with 21 bases between. The germline gives CDR1 KGHSH, CDR2 LQKENI. The CDR3 is 15 amino acids.

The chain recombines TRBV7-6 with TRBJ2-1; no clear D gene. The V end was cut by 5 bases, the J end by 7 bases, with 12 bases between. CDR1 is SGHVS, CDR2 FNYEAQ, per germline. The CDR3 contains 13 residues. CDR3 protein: CASSPPTVNEQFF. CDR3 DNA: TGTGCCAGCAGCCCCCCTACAGTAAATGAGCAGTTCTTC.

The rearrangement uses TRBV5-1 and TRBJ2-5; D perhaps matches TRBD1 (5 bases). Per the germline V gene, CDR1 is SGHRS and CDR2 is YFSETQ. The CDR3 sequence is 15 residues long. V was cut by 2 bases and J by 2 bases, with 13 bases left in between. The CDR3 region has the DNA TGCGCCAGCAGCTTTGCCAGGGTGGGACAAGAGACCCAGTACTTC. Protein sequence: CASSFARVGQETQYF.

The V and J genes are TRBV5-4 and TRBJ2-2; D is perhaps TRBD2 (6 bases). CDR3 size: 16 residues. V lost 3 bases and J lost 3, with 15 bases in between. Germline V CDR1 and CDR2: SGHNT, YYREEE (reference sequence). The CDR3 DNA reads TGTGCCAGCAGCTCGAGCGGGCGGAGGGACACCGGGGAGCTGTTTTTT. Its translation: CASSSSGRRDTGELFF.